Listed below are T cell receptor beta chains from one sample, sequenced in a study of OX40 agonist ivuxolimab in advanced cancers. Sequencing used immunoSEQ multiplex PCR; TCRdb keeps in-frame clones, though not all of them. Of some 40,000 clones detected, about three quarters appear once; the ten largest clones hold approximately 13%. This sample comprised CD4+ or CD8+ T cells sorted from blood, obtained in a trial of the OX40 agonist ivuxolimab. These receptors were collected from an adult with an advanced solid tumor such as melanoma, head and neck, liver or kidney cancer. The CDR3 runs from the conserved cysteine through the conserved F or W. D genes are given only for firm matches. Clone size is not always given. Where it is, it says once, few, many or a class for expanded clones.

v_gene	abundance	d_gene	j_gene	CDR3nt	CDR3aa
TRBV19	once	NA	TRBJ2-1	TGTGCCAGTAGATGGAAGGGGAAAGGGGATGAGCAGTTCTTC	CASRWKGKGDEQFF
TRBV2	few	NA	TRBJ2-2	TGTGCCAGCAGTGTTGGGGAGTGGGCGAAAGCGAACACCGGGGAGCTGTTTTTT	CASSVGEWAKANTGELFF
TRBV5-1	once	TRBD1	TRBJ1-2	TGCGCCAGCAGCCAGGGCCCGGGACAGGGAAACTATGGCTACACCTTC	CASSQGPGQGNYGYTF
TRBV5-1	NA	NA	TRBJ1-5	TGCGCCAGCAGCCCCCTGGGGGGAGGGGATCCCTATCAGCCCCAGCATTTT	CASSPLGGGDPYQPQHF
TRBV19	few	NA	TRBJ2-3	TGTGCCAGTAGTATCGGGGCGGCCAGCACAGATACGCAGTATTTT	CASSIGAASTDTQYF
TRBV6-1	few	TRBD1	TRBJ2-3	TGTGCCAGCAGTGGTCAGGGGGCGGATTGGGATACGCAGTATTTT	CASSGQGADWDTQYF
TRBV6-5	NA	TRBD1	TRBJ1-2	TGTGCCAGCAGCCCGACAGGGAACTATGGCTACACCTTC	CASSPTGNYGYTF
TRBV19	NA	NA	TRBJ1-5	TGTGCCAGTACCTTGGGGCTCGAACTTTATCAGCCCCAGCATTTT	CASTLGLELYQPQHF
TRBV13	NA	TRBD2	TRBJ2-7	TGTGCCAGCAGCCCCGGGACTAGCGGGAGATTCCACGAGCAGTACTTC	CASSPGTSGRFHEQYF
TRBV18	once	NA	TRBJ2-1	TGTGCCAGCTCACCAGTCGGGAGCTCCTACAATGAGCAGTTCTTC	CASSPVGSSYNEQFF
TRBV7-2	NA	NA	TRBJ2-7	TGTGCCAGCAGTCGACAAAGTGGTGAGGGGACCCTCTCTTACGAGCAGTACTTC	CASSRQSGEGTLSYEQYF
TRBV10-3	once	NA	TRBJ1-6	TGTGCCATCAGTGAGTCGACGGGGACAACCGATACCCTCCACTTT	CAISESTGTTDTLHF
TRBV4-2	NA	NA	TRBJ2-1	TGTGCCAGCAGCCATGTCGACCACTACAATGAGCAGTTCTTC	CASSHVDHYNEQFF
TRBV4-1	NA	NA	TRBJ1-5	TGCGCCAGCAGCCAGGGGGCTAATCAGCCCCAGCATTTT	CASSQGANQPQHF